Sequencing of this T cell receptor beta chain was carried out in a study of human T cells and chemical hapten exposure. TCRdb reanalysed the RACE reads using MiXCR and keeps one entry per CDR3 protein. Of about 360,000 distinct CDR3 sequences listed, around 7% are singletons. V dropped 5 bases and J dropped 3; count of bases not matched to a gene: 5. Germline-derived CDR1 and CDR2 are MNHEY and SVGEGT. The CDR3 covers 14 residues. Time point indicated: patch test 1, 2 weeks after DPC sensitization. The treatment here: therapeutic diphenylcyclopropenone sensitization with weekly scalp DPC. The sample was whole blood, taken in connection with sensitization to the hapten diphenylcyclopropenone (DPC). This TCR derives from a woman between 18 and 29 years old with alopecia areata. Some clones in this sample may be carry-over from other donors' samples. The chain couples TRBV6-2 or TRBV6-3 to TRBJ1-2, with 8 bases lining up with TRBD1. The chain's CDR3 is CASSAGGEDYGYTF. The DNA for the CDR3 is TGTGCCAGCAGTGCAGGGGGCGAAGACTATGGCTACACCTTC.